These 30 T cell receptor beta chains were sequenced from one sample in a study of CD8+ T cells in alopecia areata. Once RNA had been extracted, it was reverse transcribed into cDNA to act as the sequencing template. The repertoire was sequenced with immunoSEQ multiplex PCR; TCRdb's copy has only in-frame clones and lacks some. The sample comprises about 64,000 clones, about 44% of which are singletons, and roughly 51% rests with the top ten. The sample was NKG2D-low CD8+ T cells sorted from blood. The source of these receptors is a human donor with alopecia areata.

The CDR3: CSVEDRAGYTF. The CDR3 DNA follows: TGCAGCGTTGAAGACAGGGCTGGCTACACCTTC. The chain employs TRBV29-1 and TRBJ1-2, with D tentatively TRBD1 (5 bases). Deletions cut 0 bases from V and 7 bases from J, with 6 bases between. Germline-derived CDR1 and CDR2 are SQVTM and ANQGSEA. The CDR3 loop spans 11 amino acids. Full variable domain (missing parts from reference TRBV29-1 and TRBJ1-2): SAVISQKPSRDICQRGTSLTIQCQVDSQVTMMFWYRQQPGQSLTLIATANQGSEATYESGFVIDKFPISRPNLTFSTLTVSNMSPEDSSIYLCSVEDRAGYTFGSGTRLTVV.

This clone was counted ten times or more. The V and J genes are TRBV6-4 and TRBJ2-3; weak D call: TRBD2 (6 bases). CDR3 length: 16 residues. Germline CDR1 reads MRHNA; CDR2 reads SNTAGT. Trimming took off 0 bases at V and 0 bases at J, with 10 bases between the two ends. The CDR3 DNA is TGTGCCAGCAGTGACTCAGCTAGCGTCAGCACAGATACGCAGTATTTT. It yields the protein CASSDSASVSTDTQYF.

The V call is TRBV7-8, the J call TRBJ2-7; 7 bases agree with TRBD1. From germline, CDR1 is SGHVS and CDR2 FQNEAQ. The trim removed 5 bases at V and 3 bases at J, leaving 7 bases unmatched. The CDR3 length is 14 residues. The CDR3 DNA is TGTGCCAGCAGCCCGCGACAGGGATACTACGAGCAGTACTTC. It yields the protein CASSPRQGYYEQYF.

This clone showed up just a few times. V gene TRBV29-1 combines with J gene TRBJ2-2; 9 bases are a match to TRBD1. V gave up 5 bases and J gave up 3 bases; unmatched junction bases: 10. The CDR3 has 16 residues. From germline, CDR1 is SQVTM and CDR2 ANQGSEA. The CDR3, as DNA: TGCAGCGTTCGATTAGGGACAGGGCCTCACACCGGGGAGCTGTTTTTT. Translating it yields CSVRLGTGPHTGELFF.

CDR3 sequence reads: CAWSGADEQYF. The CDR3 DNA follows: TGTGCCTGGAGTGGGGCCGACGAGCAGTACTTC. The chain is built from TRBV30 and TRBJ2-7; D not resolved. CDR1 GTSNPN and CDR2 SVGIG come from the germline V gene (reference sequence). Trimming left V 1 base short and J 5 bases short, with 6 bases between. The CDR3 spans 11 residues.

This chain links TRBV7-9 with TRBJ2-5; D remains ambiguous. The CDR3 has 13 residues. Trimming took off 4 bases at V and 2 bases at J, with 8 bases between the two ends. The germline V gene has CDR1 SEHNR and CDR2 FQNEAQ (reference sequence). The chain's CDR3 is CASSSVLQETQYF. The CDR3 DNA sequence: TGTGCCAGCAGCTCGGTCCTACAAGAGACCCAGTACTTC. Complete variable domain (other parts from reference TRBV7-9 and TRBJ2-5): DTGVSQNPRHKITKRGQNVTFRCDPISEHNRLYWYRQTLGQGPEFLTYFQNEAQLEKSRLLSDRFSAERPKGSFSTLEIQRTEQGDSAMYLCASSSVLQETQYFGPGTRLLVL.

This clone was seen a few times. The chain recombines TRBV14 with TRBJ2-7; TRBD1 is a possible D gene (5 bases). Germline V gene data show CDR1 as SGHDN and CDR2 as FVKESK. The germline V and J ends were trimmed by 4 bases and 5 bases, with 12 bases remaining between them. The CDR3 covers 13 residues. CDR3 DNA sequence: TGTGCCAGCAGCCGGATAGGGGTACACGAGCAGTACTTC. Translating gives CASSRIGVHEQYF.

CDR3 residues: CSSWEGQTYGYTF. CDR3 coding DNA: TGCAGCTCCTGGGAGGGACAGACCTATGGCTACACCTTC. The genes are TRBV29-1 and TRBJ1-2; 7 bases are a match to TRBD1. The CDR3 is 13 amino acids. V trimming: 8 bases; J trimming: 4 bases; junction bases outside the gene matches: 10. Germline V gene sequence: CDR1 SQVTM, CDR2 ANQGSEA.

This clone showed up just a few times. CDR3 region: CASTNGLAGGRGGNEQFF. DNA of the CDR3: TGTGCCAGCACCAACGGGCTAGCGGGGGGCCGGGGAGGCAATGAGCAGTTCTTC. V and J are TRBV7-9 and TRBJ2-1; 11 nucleotides agree with TRBD2. The CDR3 is made up of 18 amino acids. Per the germline V gene, CDR1 is SEHNR and CDR2 is FQNEAQ (reference sequence). V trimming: 7 bases; J trimming: 6 bases; junction bases outside the gene matches: 17.

V gene TRBV28 combines with J gene TRBJ2-1; TRBD2 matches at 7 bases. J lost 13 bases, V lost 6 bases, and 9 bases had no gene match. The CDR3 totals 12 residues. Germline assignment: CDR1 MDHEN and CDR2 SYDVKM. The CDR3 here is CASSVNAGDQFF. The CDR3 DNA reads as TGTGCCAGCAGCGTTAACGCGGGAGACCAGTTCTTC.

This clone was detected only a few times. The J gene is TRBJ2-7, the V gene TRBV7-9; a weak D match, TRBD2 (6 bases). The CDR3 is 16 residues long. Trimming pared 4 bases from V and 6 bases from J, leaving 22 bases between. The germline gives CDR1 SEHNR, CDR2 FQNEAQ (reference sequence). For the CDR3, the DNA is TGTGCCAGCAGCTCCCCCGGGGGAACTACGCCAATCGAGCAGTACTTC. Its protein is CASSSPGGTTPIEQYF.

The V and J genes are TRBV30 and TRBJ2-7; TRBD2 aligns across 7 bases. In germline, CDR1 is GTSNPN, CDR2 SVGIG (reference sequence). The CDR3 length is 15 residues. Losses at the gene ends were 0 bases for V and 2 bases for J; bases not matched to a gene: 7. The chain's CDR3 is CAWSVGPSGAYEQYF. CDR3 DNA sequence: TGTGCCTGGAGTGTAGGCCCTAGCGGAGCCTACGAGCAGTACTTC.

Comment on this clone: The same CDR3 can be traced to other DNA sequences in this sample. The V call is TRBV27, the J call TRBJ1-5, with D possibly matching TRBD1 (5 bases). The ends were cut back, 2 bases at V and 6 bases at J, with 8 bases in the middle. Germline loops: CDR1 MNHEY, CDR2 SMNVEV (reference sequence). The length of the CDR3 is 13 residues. Written as DNA, the CDR3 is TGTGCCAGCAGTTTAGGGGGTGGTCAGCCCCAGCATTTT. This encodes CASSLGGGQPQHF.

A few counts support this clone. The chain employs TRBV19 and TRBJ2-2; the D gene is possibly TRBD2 (5 bases). The V gene lost 9 bases and the J gene lost 6 bases, with 14 bases spanning the gap. CDR3 length equals 13 residues. The germline V gene encodes CDR1 LNHDA and CDR2 SQIVND (reference sequence). The DNA for the CDR3 is TGTGCCAGCACCCAGCCGAGGGCCGGGGAGCTGTTTTTT. Residues: CASTQPRAGELFF.

This rearrangement joins TRBV29-1 to TRBJ1-1; D gene unclear. V lost 6 bases and J 0 bases, leaving 11 bases between the germline ends. Germline CDR1 SQVTM, CDR2 ANQGSEA. This CDR3 region has 13 residues. CDR3 region: CSVLGGMNTEAFF. The CDR3 nucleotides are TGCAGCGTCCTGGGAGGGATGAACACTGAAGCTTTCTTT.

The chain joins TRBV5-1 to TRBJ1-6; weak D call: TRBD1 (5 bases). Trimming took 0 bases from V and 9 from J, leaving 7 bases between them. This CDR3 comprises 13 residues. The V gene's germline CDR1 is SGHRS and CDR2 YFSETQ. In DNA, the CDR3 is TGCGCCAGCAGCTTGGCTGGGGGTTCACCCCTCCACTTT. Translating it yields CASSLAGGSPLHF.

This rearrangement joins TRBV6-5 to TRBJ2-1; D assignment may be TRBD1 or TRBD2 (5 bases each). Germline assignment: CDR1 MNHEY and CDR2 SVGAGI. This CDR3 has 13 amino acids. V shed 7 bases and J shed 2 bases, with 9 bases lying between them. CDR3 nucleotides: TGTGCCAGCAAACTAGGGGCCTACAATGAGCAGTTCTTC. It translates to CASKLGAYNEQFF.

This clone has only a few counts. The rearrangement uses TRBV6-4 and TRBJ2-2; perhaps TRBD1 as D (5 bases). Germline V CDR1 and CDR2: MRHNA, SNTAGT. The CDR3 sequence is 17 residues long. V lost 5 bases to trimming and J lost 3 bases, with 19 bases between them. The CDR3 coding sequence is TGTGCCAGCAGTTACACCCTTTTCCTGACAGACACCGGGGAGCTGTTTTTT. It encodes CASSYTLFLTDTGELFF.

The V gene is TRBV5-1, the J gene TRBJ1-2, with D perhaps matching TRBD1 (6 bases). Germline V gives CDR1 SGHRS, CDR2 YFSETQ. This CDR3 region has 16 residues. V was shortened by 5 bases and J by 0 bases, with 17 bases between the two germline ends. Here the CDR3 DNA reads TGCGCCAGCAGACTACTTACAGGGACCGCTAACTATGGCTACACCTTC. It encodes CASRLLTGTANYGYTF.

In nucleotides, the CDR3 is TGTGCCAGCAGTTTAAGGGCCCGAGCGTGGAGCTCCTACGAGCAGTACTTC. Translation gives CASSLRARAWSSYEQYF. V and J are TRBV28 and TRBJ2-7; D is uncertain. Trimming took off 2 bases at V and 0 bases at J, with 17 bases between the two ends. The CDR3 consists of 17 residues. Germline V lookup: CDR1 MDHEN, CDR2 SYDVKM.

The chain employs TRBV4-2 and TRBJ2-1; TRBD2 agrees at 16 bases. The CDR3 runs to 20 residues. J was trimmed by 8 bases and V by 2 bases; bases with no gene match: 15. Germline V lookup: CDR1 LGHNA, CDR2 YNFKEQ. The CDR3 reads CASSQRLRGGTSGRAYEQFF. The CDR3 coding sequence is TGTGCCAGCAGCCAACGCCTCCGGGGCGGGACTAGCGGGAGGGCATATGAGCAGTTCTTC.

J is TRBJ2-1 and V is TRBV7-2; the D is unclear. V shed 5 bases and J shed 11 bases, with 16 bases lying between them. Germline values: CDR1 SGHTA, CDR2 FQGNSA. The CDR3 consists of 13 residues. CDR3 sequence reads: CASSAATDRKQFF. As DNA, the CDR3 is TGTGCCAGCAGCGCTGCGACGGACCGAAAGCAGTTCTTC.

This clone appeared a few times. The gene calls are TRBV6-4 and TRBJ2-3; the match to TRBD1 covers 8 bases. The CDR3 length is 16 residues. V lost 3 bases and J lost 4; bases outside the gene matches: 9. The germline V gene has CDR1 MRHNA and CDR2 SNTAGT. CDR3 residues: CASSDGAGGASDTQYF. The DNA for the CDR3 is TGTGCCAGCAGTGATGGGGCAGGGGGCGCGTCAGATACGCAGTATTTT.

The chain is built from TRBV7-9 and TRBJ1-5; D uncertain. V lost 1 base to trimming and J lost 6 bases, with 13 bases between them. CDR3 length: 15 amino acids. Germline CDR1 is SEHNR and CDR2 is FQNEAQ (reference sequence). CDR3 protein: CASSLDGEWAQPQHF. In DNA, the CDR3 is TGTGCCAGCAGCTTAGACGGGGAGTGGGCTCAGCCCCAGCATTTT.

This clone was seen a handful of times. V gene TRBV29-1 combines with J gene TRBJ2-3; 9 positions agree with TRBD1. Germline V lookup: CDR1 SQVTM, CDR2 ANQGSEA. The CDR3 runs to 14 residues. J was trimmed by 5 bases and V by 3 bases; bases with no gene match: 6. CDR3 in DNA: TGCAGCGTTGAGAACAGGGGGCGAGGAGATACGCAGTATTTT. This sequence encodes CSVENRGRGDTQYF.

This clone occurred a few times. This chain joins TRBV13 and TRBJ2-1; 11 bases are shared with TRBD2. This CDR3 region has 17 residues. Germline values: CDR1 PRHDT, CDR2 FYEKMQ (reference sequence). The J segment lost 5 bases and the V segment lost 5 bases, leaving 11 bases of the junction unmatched. The CDR3 DNA sequence: TGTGCCAGCAGCCCACCCCCTAGCGGGGGGCTTCACAATGAGCAGTTCTTC. Protein sequence: CASSPPPSGGLHNEQFF.

The chain employs TRBV7-2 and TRBJ2-7; either TRBD1 or TRBD2 may fit D (5 bases each). The CDR3 extends over 15 amino acids. Trimming cost V 4 bases and J 3 bases, with 16 bases left between them. Germline CDR1 and CDR2: SGHTA and FQGNSA. The CDR3 DNA sequence: TGTGCCAGCAGCTCTGGGACGGATGGCGTCTACGAGCAGTACTTC. Encoded protein: CASSSGTDGVYEQYF.

The genes are TRBV7-9 and TRBJ2-3; D is undetermined. This CDR3 has 10 amino acids. CDR1 is SEHNR and CDR2 is FQNEAQ in the germline V gene (reference sequence). V lost 5 bases and J 3 bases, leaving 0 bases between the germline ends. The CDR3 region is CASSTDTQYF. CDR3 nucleotides: TGTGCCAGCAGCACAGATACGCAGTATTTT. Complete variable domain (other parts from reference TRBV7-9 and TRBJ2-3): DTGVSQNPRHKITKRGQNVTFRCDPISEHNRLYWYRQTLGQGPEFLTYFQNEAQLEKSRLLSDRFSAERPKGSFSTLEIQRTEQGDSAMYLCASSTDTQYFGPGTRLTVL.

The gene calls are TRBV2 and TRBJ2-7, with D perhaps being TRBD1 or TRBD2 (5 bases each). The V end was cut by 9 bases, the J end by 3 bases, with 12 bases between. This CDR3 is 12 amino acids long. Germline lookup yields CDR1 SNHLY and CDR2 FYNNEI. This CDR3 reads CASIVGVYEQYF. The CDR3 region has the DNA TGTGCCAGTATCGTGGGGGTCTACGAGCAGTACTTC. Full variable domain (rest looked up from reference TRBV2 and TRBJ2-7): EPEVTQTPSHQVTQMGQEVILRCVPISNHLYFYWYRQILGQKVEFLVSFYNNEISEKSEIFDDQFSVERPDGSNFTLKIRSTKLEDSAMYFCASIVGVYEQYFGPGTRLTVT.

The chain uses TRBV28 and TRBJ2-5; D ambiguous. With the DNA end fitting TRBJ2-7 better, the J assignment may be wrong. CDR3 length equals 11 residues. The germline gives CDR1 MDHEN, CDR2 SYDVKM. The CDR3 DNA is TGTGCCAGCAGTTCCCTCTCCGAGCAGTACTTC. Amino acids: CASSSLSEQYF.